The clone carrying this T cell receptor (beta chain) was counted a few times. Its target is unknown. Amplified TCR beta CDR3 regions derived from RNA transcripts. First-round RT-PCR targeting the TCR CDR3 was performed with the HTBI primer set. Each CDR3 protein gets one entry after TCRdb re-called the multiplex PCR reads with MiXCR. The table shows around 490,000 distinct CDR3 sequences, with about 20% occurring only once. Uncontrolled infection, other autoimmune disease, pregnancy or lactation barred patients from enrollment. Fresh peripheral blood, under 13 ml, yielded the PBMCs. The data originate from a study of T cells in Graves' hyperthyroidism and ophthalmopathy. Study-level results: Most expanded thyroid clonotypes above 0.001 recurred in blood. Ophthalmopathy and stable hyperthyroidism were told apart by a 13 V-J model.

This CDR3 is built from 15 residues. V lost 0 bases to trimming and J lost 3 bases, with 10 bases between them. CDR1 is SGDLS and CDR2 is YYNGEE in the germline V gene. The clonotype originates from a man aged 35 to 55 with Graves' ophthalmopathy. J is TRBJ2-1 and V is TRBV9; a possible D gene is TRBD2 (6 bases). The specimen sequenced was blood. As DNA, the CDR3 is TGTGCCAGCAGCGTAGCGGGAGAGGACTACAATGAGCAGTTCTTC. Amino acids: CASSVAGEDYNEQFF.